A single sample is the source of the 15 T cell receptor beta chains below, sequenced in a study of T cells in Graves' hyperthyroidism and ophthalmopathy. Amplification of TCR beta CDR3 regions was performed using RNA transcripts as template. With the HTBI primer set, the TCR CDR3 went through a first round of RT-PCR. Via MiXCR, TCRdb re-called the multiplex PCR reads, giving one row per CDR3 protein. The profile shows about 840,000 distinct CDR3 sequences, roughly 37% of them singletons. The sequencing input was blood. The receptors were gathered from a man between 18 and 35 years old with Graves' hyperthyroidism.

J is TRBJ2-2 and V is TRBV7-9; 9 bases line up with TRBD1. The CDR3 runs to 14 residues. The germline CDR1 and CDR2 sequences are SEHNR and FQNEAQ (reference sequence). The ends lost 10 bases at V and 0 bases at J; junction bases unmatched: 3. DNA of the CDR3: TGTGCCACCCGGACAGGGGCGAACACCGGGGAGCTGTTTTTT. Protein product: CATRTGANTGELFF.

This clonotype was counted once. The rearrangement joins TRBV15 to TRBJ1-5; D might be TRBD1 (5 bases). The CDR3 sequence is 13 residues long. V lost 6 bases and J lost 6, with 12 bases in between. Germline V lookup: CDR1 LNHNV, CDR2 YYDKDF (reference sequence). CDR3 coding DNA: TGTGCCACCAGGAGACGAGGGGCTCAGCCCCAGCATTTT. This gives the protein CATRRRGAQPQHF. Based on the CDR3 plus reference TRBV15 and TRBJ1-5, the full variable domain is DAMVIQNPRYQVTQFGKPVTLSCSQTLNHNVMYWYQQKSSQAPKLLFHYYDKDFNNEADTPDNFQSRRPNTSFCFLDIRSPGLGDTAMYLCATRRRGAQPQHFGDGTRLSIL.

In its sample, this clonotype was seen many times. The chain carries TRBV2 and TRBJ1-1; D is ambiguous. CDR1 is SNHLY and CDR2 is FYNNEI in the germline V gene. The CDR3 covers 14 residues. Trimming left V 2 bases short and J 11 bases short, with 18 bases between. The CDR3 coding sequence is TGTGCCAGCAGTGAATGGGTGGGGTCCGCGTCGGCTTTCTTT. Its protein product is CASSEWVGSASAFF. Variable domain in full (rest from reference TRBV2 and TRBJ1-1): EPEVTQTPSHQVTQMGQEVILRCVPISNHLYFYWYRQILGQKVEFLVSFYNNEISEKSEIFDDQFSVERPDGSNFTLKIRSTKLEDSAMYFCASSEWVGSASAFFGQGTRLTVV.

The chain links TRBV5-1 to TRBJ1-2; the D gene is possibly TRBD1 (5 bases). V was clipped by 4 bases and J by 6 bases, with 13 bases between them. Germline-derived CDR1 and CDR2 are SGHRS and YFSETQ. The CDR3 covers 13 residues. The CDR3 bases are TGCGCCAGCAGCCCTTGGACGGGGGATGGCTACACCTTC. The encoded protein is CASSPWTGDGYTF.

This clonotype appeared many times. This chain joins TRBV7-9 and TRBJ1-6, with D uncertain. CDR3 length: 14 amino acids. Germline V gene lookup returns CDR1 SEHNR and CDR2 FQNEAQ (reference sequence). Trimming shortened V by 1 base and J by 7 bases, and 8 bases separated the two germline ends. The DNA of the CDR3 is TGTGCCAGCAGCTTAGAGGGTGGAAATTCACCCCTCCACTTT. Amino acid sequence: CASSLEGGNSPLHF.

At least ten counts were recorded for this clonotype. J is TRBJ2-6 and V is TRBV2, with unresolved D. The CDR3 contains 16 residues. The germline CDR1 and CDR2 sequences are SNHLY and FYNNEI. The V gene lost 3 bases and the J gene lost 4 bases, with 13 bases spanning the gap. CDR3 in DNA: TGTGCCAGCAGTGATTATGTGGATGCAGGGGCCAACGTCCTGACTTTC. As protein: CASSDYVDAGANVLTF.

There are many counts of this clonotype. The chain is built from TRBV20-1 and TRBJ1-1, with 7 bases that match TRBD1. This CDR3 is 13 amino acids long. Looked up from germline, CDR1 is DFQATT and CDR2 is SNEGSKA (reference sequence). V shed 6 bases, J shed 6 bases, and the junction held 10 bases outside the gene matches. The DNA for the CDR3 is TGCAGTGCATACTGGGGACAGAGGGCTGAAGCTTTCTTT. It is translated as CSAYWGQRAEAFF.

This clonotype was detected a few times. The V gene is TRBV2, the J gene TRBJ2-7, with 10 bases aligning to TRBD1. CDR1 is SNHLY, CDR2 FYNNEI, per germline. This CDR3 contains 16 residues. The trim removed 7 bases at V and 4 bases at J, leaving 13 bases unmatched. CDR3 sequence: CASIRTQTGGLYEQYF. CDR3 nucleotide sequence: TGTGCCAGCATTCGAACACAGACAGGGGGCCTATACGAGCAGTACTTC.

The J gene is TRBJ1-2, the V gene TRBV6-4; 7 nucleotides match TRBD1. Germline values: CDR1 MRHNA, CDR2 SNTAGT. CDR3 length equals 14 residues. V trimming: 5 bases; J trimming: 4 bases; junction bases outside the gene matches: 7. In nucleotides, the CDR3 is TGTGCCAGCAGTCCGGACAGGTATTCCTATGGCTACACCTTC. Translating it yields CASSPDRYSYGYTF.

This clonotype came up many times. The chain carries TRBV15 and TRBJ1-6; a possible D gene is TRBD1 (6 bases). The CDR3 has 17 residues. V gave up 3 bases and J gave up 6 bases, with 18 bases separating them. Germline V gene sequence: CDR1 LNHNV, CDR2 YYDKDF (reference sequence). This CDR3 reads CATSRRVGAGSNSPLHF. The DNA of the CDR3 is TGTGCCACCAGCAGGCGGGTGGGGGCAGGGAGTAATTCACCCCTCCACTTT.

This clonotype was counted many times. The chain links TRBV24-1 to TRBJ1-1, with D perhaps matching TRBD1 (6 bases). The germline V gene encodes CDR1 KGHDR and CDR2 SFDVKD. Trimming pared 7 bases from V and 1 base from J, leaving 12 bases between. CDR3 length: 14 amino acids. DNA of the CDR3: TGTGCCACCAGATCCAACAGGGCGAACACTGAAGCTTTCTTT. This codes for CATRSNRANTEAFF.

The chain has TRBV5-1 and TRBJ1-1, with D uncertain. The V and J ends lost 4 bases and 0 bases respectively, with 16 bases between them. The CDR3 is 16 amino acids. CDR1 is SGHRS, CDR2 YFSETQ, per germline. CDR3 in amino acids: CASSPSSAAMNTEAFF. CDR3 coding DNA: TGCGCCAGCAGCCCGTCCTCGGCGGCCATGAACACTGAAGCTTTCTTT.

V usage is TRBV15 and J usage is TRBJ2-7; TRBD1 aligns across 8 bases. This CDR3 contains 15 residues. J was trimmed by 3 bases and V by 3 bases; bases with no gene match: 7. CDR1 and CDR2 (germline): LNHNV, YYDKDF (reference sequence). CDR3 sequence reads: CATSSQGQGHYEQYF. The CDR3 bases are TGTGCCACCAGCAGCCAAGGACAGGGTCACTACGAGCAGTACTTC.

This clonotype came up many times. In DNA, the CDR3 is TGTGCCAGCAGCCCCCGACAGGGGGTTGGCGGGGAGCTGTTTTTT. It translates to CASSPRQGVGGELFF. This chain links TRBV3-1 with TRBJ2-2; 9 bases fit TRBD1. The CDR3 has 15 amino acids. V was clipped by 4 bases and J by 7 bases; unmatched bases: 7. The germline gives CDR1 LGHDT, CDR2 YNNKEL (reference sequence).

This clonotype was observed a handful of times. This chain connects TRBV11-2 to TRBJ2-7, with 9 bases lining up with TRBD1. Trimming took 0 bases from V and 6 from J; bases not matched to a gene: 6. CDR1 and CDR2 (germline): SGHAT, FQNNGV. The CDR3 has 15 amino acids. The CDR3 loop reads CASSLDGQGIGEQYF. The CDR3 DNA reads TGTGCCAGCAGCTTAGACGGACAGGGGATAGGCGAGCAGTACTTC.